This entry describes one TCR beta chain. The data stem from a study of blood T cell repertoires in COVID-19. The V segment lost 9 bases and the J segment 1 base; nucleotides outside the gene matches: 0. CDR3 length equals 12 residues. Germline V gene lookup returns CDR1 SNHLY and CDR2 FYNNEI. TCRdb's copy holds only in-frame clones and misses some; the assay was immunoSEQ multiplex PCR. Of just over 650,000 clones in the sample, around 90% were seen once. V gene TRBV2 combines with J gene TRBJ1-1, with 9 bases fitting TRBD1. Sequenced input: peripheral blood. The source is a woman between 18 and 29 years old with acute or convalescent COVID-19. CDR3 loop: CARGQGNTEAFF. CDR3 nucleotides: TGTGCCAGGGGACAGGGGAACACTGAAGCTTTCTTT. Full variable domain (outside the CDR3, taken from reference TRBV2 and TRBJ1-1): EPEVTQTPSHQVTQMGQEVILRCVPISNHLYFYWYRQILGQKVEFLVSFYNNEISEKSEIFDDQFSVERPDGSNFTLKIRSTKLEDSAMYFCARGQGNTEAFFGQGTRLTVV.